Below, one T cell receptor beta chain is given with its context. It lacks a known antigen. Base qualities were left out, and no much larger clone turns up one base away. CDR1 and CDR2 were assigned from the germline V gene as SGHAT and FQNNGV. Trimming costs V 5 bases and J 3 bases, and their ends lie 19 bases apart. Taken from cysteine to phenylalanine, the CDR3 has 17 residues. Just CDR3 DNA is preserved here, 51 bases in frame from base 1. These data come from a study of OX40 agonist ivuxolimab in advanced cancers. For context, the study as a whole: Ivuxolimab was a fully human IgG2 agonistic monoclonal antibody targeting the costimulatory receptor OX40 (CD134). The paper describes the monotherapy dose-escalation part (N of about 52 patients) of the phase I trial of ivuxolimab. Peripheral TCRbeta sequencing aimed to test whether ivuxolimab altered TCR sequence diversity and caused clonal T-cell expansion. Intravenous ivuxolimab was administered to patients every 2 weeks at six dose levels: 0.01, 0.1, 0.3, 1.5, 3 and 10 mg/kg. Of the roughly 50 dose-escalation patients, hepatocellular carcinoma was present in about 20, melanoma in some 15, renal cell carcinoma in 9 and head and neck cancer in 9. In the dose-escalation cohort, roughly 80% of patients were male, and the mean age was roughly 60 years, with a range of roughly 23 to 85. Three dose-escalation patients achieved partial responses, one with hepatocellular carcinoma and two with cutaneous melanoma. Prior anti-PD-1, anti-PD-L1 or anti-CTLA-4 therapy was permitted, and 30% to 45% of dose-escalation patients had received checkpoint inhibitors. General findings and caveats noted by the study authors: Low levels of normalized T-cell clonal expansion were also seen in some patients who did not respond. The antigen specificity of the peripheral T cells that underwent clonal expansion was not determined. After ivuxolimab, more expanded clones were found on average in CD8+ T cells than in CD4+ T cells. In the 0.1-3.0 mg/kg groups, partial responders had among the lowest normalized peripheral clonal expansion, particularly in CD8+ T cells. At doses of 0.1 to 3.0 mg/kg, clonal expansion of both CD4+ and CD8+ T cells in blood was seen between baseline and week 6.

The trial excluded patients who had a history of autoimmune disease or were on systemic immunosuppression. In every dose cohort, peripheral blood was drawn for TCR sequencing at baseline, cycle 4 day 1, and cycle 7 day 1. The samples were taken from a phase I, first-in-human, multicenter, open-label dose-escalation trial of ivuxolimab. Adults with locally advanced or metastatic melanoma, renal cell carcinoma, hepatocellular carcinoma or head and neck squamous cell carcinoma were enrolled in the trial. CD4+ and CD8+ T cells were sorted separately from peripheral blood before TCR sequencing. Genomic DNA was isolated from the sorted cells so that the TCRbeta CDR3 region could be sequenced. The immunoSEQ Assay was used for sequencing of TCRbeta CDR3 regions. As stored in TCRdb, this immuneACCESS dataset retains in-frame rearrangements with V and J assigned. A fraction of the clones does not appear; measured against another copy, unresolved V genes explain less than half of the discrepancy, and the remainder lacks a known reason. This sample is represented by 50,000 to 70,000 clones; roughly 81% of them were singletons. Of the sample, 3% falls within the top ten clones.

Sequences were derived from CD4+ or CD8+ T cells sorted from blood, sampled in a trial of the OX40 agonist ivuxolimab. Recombination joined TRBV11-2 with TRBJ2-2; TRBD2 is perhaps the D gene, given 8 matching bases. This clonotype originated in an adult with an advanced solid tumor such as melanoma, head and neck, liver or kidney cancer. The CDR3 here reads CASSPRGTSLDTGELFF. In nucleotides, the sequence is TGTGCCAGCAGCCCCAGGGGGACTAGTTTGGACACCGGGGAGCTGTTTTTT.